This T cell receptor beta chain was recorded in a study of CD8 T cells in Susac syndrome. Findings of the study overall: The authors acknowledged that their TCR sequencing and HLA analysis involved a relatively small number of individuals.

RNA in amounts of roughly 0.5 to 1 ug was reverse transcribed with random hexamers. The amplification used immunoSEQ multiplex PCR on TCR beta CDR3; it spanned 54 Vbeta and 13 Jbeta. TCRdb fed the immunoSEQ multiplex PCR reads into MiXCR, producing one record per CDR3 protein. The data contain about 210,000 distinct CDR3 sequences, about 95% of them singletons. With respect to this clonotype: Antigen unknown.

Peripheral blood CD8+ and CD4+ T cells were profiled by TCR beta sequencing. Negative isolation yielded CD8+ and CD4+ T cells; FACS enriched TEMRA cells. Looked up from germline, CDR1 is MNHEY and CDR2 is SVGEGT. The CDR3 contains 13 residues. V lost 6 bases to trimming and J lost 15 bases, with 21 bases between them. The sample comprised CD4+ T cells from PBMCs. The clonotype originates from a human donor with multiple sclerosis. The rearrangement links TRBV6-2 or TRBV6-3 to TRBJ2-1; perhaps TRBD1 as D (7 bases). The CDR3 is CASSPRGRERLFF. CDR3 nucleotide sequence: TGTGCCAGCAGCCCAAGGGGGCGGGAACGGTTGTTCTTC.